This section outlines one T cell receptor (beta chain) sequence together with its context. As yet, its antigen is unknown. Repertoires were generated with immunoSEQ multiplex PCR, while TCRdb's copy carries only in-frame clones and drops some. The sample has 100,000 to 120,000 clones, nearly 90% seen once. The data were taken from a study of T cell responses to AZD1222 COVID-19 vaccine. Points from the study as a whole: The sample set comprised mostly white British donors with more females, and clonal diversity was possibly underestimated.

The length of the CDR3 is 12 residues. Trimming at V came to 5 bases and at J to 14 bases, leaving 9 bases not matched to a gene. The germline V gene encodes CDR1 LNHDA and CDR2 SQIVND (reference sequence). V and J are TRBV19 and TRBJ2-1, with 7 bases matching TRBD2. The sequence derives from an adult who received the AZD1222 COVID-19 vaccine. Here the sequenced sample was peripheral blood, taken 28 days after the second AZD1222 dose. As DNA, the CDR3 is TGTGCCAGTAGTCTCCTGGGGGGGTTCGAGTTCTTC. As protein: CASSLLGGFEFF.